This T cell receptor beta chain was captured in a study of cytomegalovirus exposure and HLA in healthy donors. The study's findings and limits: No immune exposure information besides CMV serostatus was available. In vitro data verified a few CMV-associated chains as specific for CMV antigens.

13 Jbeta primers and 60 Vbeta primers were used for the PCR. Using immunoSEQ multiplex PCR, the repertoire was profiled, and TCRdb retains in-frame clones only, with some absent. The sample shows over 150,000 clones, approximately 80% of them seen only once. Concerning this clone: The antigen is undetermined.

What was sequenced was PBMCs. The TCR originated in a man between 18 and 35 years old in good health and CMV-seropositive.

This CDR3 is CASSVATGRAFF. The CDR3 region has the DNA TGTGCCAGCAGCGTAGCGACAGGGAGAGCTTTCTTT. This chain joins TRBV9 and TRBJ1-1, with 7 bases identical to TRBD1. This CDR3 comprises 12 residues. The V gene end was trimmed by 0 bases and the J gene end by 10 bases; junction bases not matched to a gene: 3. CDR1 SGDLS and CDR2 YYNGEE come from the germline V gene.